The clone carrying this T cell receptor (beta chain) has only a few counts. Antigen unknown. The data were obtained in a study of response to subunit inactivated influenza vaccine. Each CDR3 protein gets one entry after TCRdb re-called the RT-PCR reads with MiXCR. The sample carries roughly 700,000 distinct CDR3 sequences, about 15% recorded once. General study points: It was the authors' suggestion that each seasonal influenza vaccination recruits few new T cells.

The sample in question was PBMCs from blood, obtained about 13 days after vaccination. The receptor was derived from a man aged 50 or older who received an inactivated influenza vaccine.

The CDR3 spells CAARGPYNEQFF. In DNA form, the CDR3 reads TGTGCCGCAAGGGGGCCCTACAATGAGCAGTTCTTC. The genes are TRBV19 and TRBJ2-1; 7 bases map to TRBD1. CDR3 length equals 12 residues. The V gene's germline CDR1 is LNHDA and CDR2 SQIVND (reference sequence). The V gene end was trimmed by 11 bases and the J gene end by 2 bases; junction bases not matched to a gene: 3.